Listed here are 16 T cell receptor beta chains from one sample, sequenced in a study of blood T cells in healthy people across ages. Primed by a sample-barcoded 5' primer and a J-beta primer mix, a second PCR proceeded for 7 to 11 cycles. TCRdb redid the calling of the 5' RACE reads with MiXCR, one entry per CDR3 protein. Of about 640,000 distinct CDR3 sequences listed, 58% were seen once; the top ten hold roughly 34%. Sequencing used blood. The receptor source for this set is a man aged 55 to 69 in good health.

This clonotype was seen only once. The rearrangement uses TRBV7-2 and TRBJ2-4; 8 bases match TRBD1. The DNA end favors TRBJ2-5, so the J call may be wrong. Per the germline V gene, CDR1 is SGHTA and CDR2 is FQGNSA. The CDR3 totals 15 residues. CDR3 coding DNA: TGTGCCAGCAGCTCAGGGGGCGGGCGTGGGGAGACCCAGTACTTC. It codes for CASSSGGGRGETQYF.

Details on this clonotype: The junction and the germline gene differ at one end; a read error may be behind it. This CDR3 reads CSARDRSNEQYF. The CDR3 DNA sequence: TGCAGTGCTAGAGATCGGTCAAACGAGCAGTATTTC. The chain links TRBV20-1 to TRBJ2-7; D unclear. Germline assignment: CDR1 DFQATT and CDR2 SNEGSKA (reference sequence). The CDR3 contains 12 residues.

This clonotype was seen ten or more times. V and J are TRBV12-3 or TRBV12-4 and TRBJ1-1, with D uncertain. The CDR3 has 14 residues. Trimming took off 0 bases at V and 1 base at J, with 6 bases between the two ends. The CDR3 bases are TGTGCCAGCAGTTTAGCAGGTACGAACACTGAAGCTTTCTTT. Its translation: CASSLAGTNTEAFF.

This clonotype occurred a few times. The CDR3 loop reads CASSSRRGGPNEKLFF. The CDR3 coding sequence is TGTGCCAGCAGCTCCCGTCGCGGGGGGCCGAACGAAAAACTGTTTTTT. The chain couples TRBV4-2 to TRBJ1-4, with D maybe TRBD1 (6 bases). Germline values: CDR1 LGHNA, CDR2 YNFKEQ. This CDR3 is built from 16 residues. V lost 5 bases and J 8 bases, leaving 21 bases between the germline ends.

This clonotype was detected only a few times. CDR3 nucleotides: TGTGCCAGCAGTGGCCTTGGAGAGCAGTACTTC. Protein product: CASSGLGEQYF. The chain has TRBV25-1 and TRBJ2-7; D is undetermined. This CDR3 is 11 amino acids long. The V end lost 4 bases, the J end lost 7 bases, and 8 bases lay between the germline ends. Germline assignment: CDR1 MGHDK and CDR2 SYGVNS.

This clonotype was seen a single time. One junction end disagrees with the germline gene, perhaps due to a read error. V gene TRBV6-1 combines with J gene TRBJ2-3; 7 bases fit TRBD1. The CDR3 contains 15 residues. The germline CDR1 and CDR2 sequences are MNHNS and SASEGT. The CDR3 bases are TGTGCCAGCACTGAAGTTGGACAGGGCACAGATACGCAGTATTTT. Protein: CASTEVGQGTDTQYF.

The sample holds many counts of this clonotype. The V gene is TRBV4-1, the J gene TRBJ1-2; the match to TRBD1 covers 7 bases. Germline V CDR1 and CDR2: MGHRA, YSYEKL. This CDR3 region has 14 residues. After removal of 4 bases from V and 3 bases from J, the junction contained 5 bases not matched to a gene. The DNA for the CDR3 is TGCGCCAGCAGCCCACAGGGGAAGGACTATGGCTACACCTTC. Translating it yields CASSPQGKDYGYTF.

The chain recombines TRBV5-1 with TRBJ2-3; 9 nucleotides match TRBD2. The V gene's germline CDR1 is SGHRS and CDR2 YFSETQ. This CDR3 contains 16 residues. The J segment lost 4 bases and the V segment lost 4 bases, leaving 10 bases of the junction unmatched. The CDR3 sequence: CASSPPWVAGADTQYF. CDR3 sequence (DNA): TGCGCCAGCAGCCCCCCCTGGGTAGCGGGGGCAGATACGCAGTATTTT.

This chain connects TRBV15 to TRBJ2-7; D is uncertain. Trimming cost V 5 bases and J 4 bases, with 6 bases left between them. CDR1 is LNHNV and CDR2 is YYDKDF in the germline V gene (reference sequence). The CDR3 is 11 residues long. DNA for the CDR3: TGTGCCACCAGCGGGCTTTACGAGCAGTACTTC. This codes for CATSGLYEQYF.

The chain links TRBV7-9 to TRBJ2-5; maybe TRBD2 (6 bases). The CDR3 sequence is 15 residues long. V gave up 1 base and J gave up 4 bases, with 13 bases separating them. Germline V CDR1 and CDR2: SEHNR, FQNEAQ (reference sequence). CDR3: CASSLVGGVRETQYF. The CDR3 nucleotides read TGTGCCAGCAGCTTAGTCGGGGGTGTGAGAGAGACCCAGTACTTC.

The chain couples TRBV12-3 or TRBV12-4 to TRBJ2-1, with 8 nucleotides matching TRBD2. The CDR3 has 14 residues. Trimming removed 6 bases from V and 5 bases from J; junction bases left unmatched: 6. CDR3 in DNA: TGTGCCAGCAGCCTTAGCGGGGTCGACAATGAGCAGTTCTTC. Translating it yields CASSLSGVDNEQFF.

The V gene is TRBV5-1, the J gene TRBJ2-1, with D possibly matching TRBD2 (6 bases). Trimming cost V 3 bases and J 5 bases, with 12 bases left between them. Per the germline V gene, CDR1 is SGHRS and CDR2 is YFSETQ. CDR3 length: 14 amino acids. The CDR3 loop is CASSWMTGDNEQFF. The CDR3 nucleotides are TGCGCCAGCAGCTGGATGACGGGGGACAATGAGCAGTTCTTC.

The chain couples TRBV6-2 or TRBV6-3 to TRBJ1-2; TRBD1 is a possible D gene (5 bases). The CDR3 contains 15 residues. V dropped 0 bases and J dropped 7 bases, with 15 bases sitting between them. The germline V gene encodes CDR1 MNHEY and CDR2 SVGEGT. The chain's CDR3 is CASSYSGTPIFGYTF. In nucleotides, the CDR3 is TGTGCCAGCAGTTACTCAGGGACTCCTATTTTTGGCTACACCTTC.

This chain links TRBV10-3 with TRBJ2-5; 10 positions agree with TRBD2. The CDR3 length is 13 residues. Per the germline V gene, CDR1 is ENHRY and CDR2 is SYGVKD. Trimming removed 8 bases from V and 5 bases from J; junction bases left unmatched: 5. As DNA, the CDR3 is TGTGCCATCCGGACTAGCGGAGGGGAGACCCAGTACTTC. It is translated as CAIRTSGGETQYF.

A few counts support this clonotype. J is TRBJ2-7 and V is TRBV20-1; 12 bases fit TRBD2. This CDR3 comprises 16 residues. The germline CDR1 and CDR2 sequences are DFQATT and SNEGSKA (reference sequence). V shed 6 bases, J shed 3 bases, and the junction held 12 bases outside the gene matches. CDR3 sequence reads: CSATSTSGGLGYEQYF. The CDR3, as DNA: TGCAGTGCAACCTCAACTAGCGGGGGGTTGGGCTACGAGCAGTACTTC.

This clonotype was picked up a small number of times. V is TRBV20-1 and J is TRBJ2-7, with a possible D match to TRBD2 (6 bases). The CDR3 totals 14 residues. Germline loops: CDR1 DFQATT, CDR2 SNEGSKA (reference sequence). V gave up 3 bases and J gave up 2 bases, with 14 bases separating them. CDR3 in DNA: TGCAGTGCTAGTTCGGCGGGGTGGGCCTACGAGCAGTACTTC. Encoded protein: CSASSAGWAYEQYF.